Below are 10 T cell receptor beta chains sequenced from a single sample in a study of blood T cell repertoires in COVID-19. TCRdb's table, derived via immunoSEQ multiplex PCR, lists solely in-frame clones and lacks some. This table has 150,000 to 200,000 clones, 82% appearing once. Sample: peripheral blood. These receptors all come from a woman aged 70-85 years with acute or convalescent COVID-19.

CDR3 sequence (DNA): TGTGCCAGCAGCCCGTCAGGGGGAATCACTGAAGCTTTCTTT. Protein product: CASSPSGGITEAFF. This chain joins TRBV7-2 and TRBJ1-1; 7 positions agree with TRBD1. The junction had 7 bases not matched to a gene; V was cut back by 5 bases and J by 4 bases. Germline V gene lookup returns CDR1 SGHTA and CDR2 FQGNSA. The CDR3 spans 14 residues.

The chain couples TRBV27 to TRBJ1-1; D uncertain. The CDR3 length is 15 residues. Looked up from germline, CDR1 is MNHEY and CDR2 is SMNVEV (reference sequence). Trimming removed 0 bases from V and 7 bases from J, with 15 bases in between. CDR3 loop: CASSLSPGIEDEAFF. For the CDR3, the DNA is TGTGCCAGCAGTTTATCGCCCGGGATCGAAGATGAAGCTTTCTTT.

CDR3 coding DNA: TGTGCCAGCAGCTCGGGGTTCCCGAACACCGGGGAGCTGTTTTTT. Translated: CASSSGFPNTGELFF. The chain employs TRBV5-6 and TRBJ2-2; perhaps TRBD2 as D (5 bases). CDR3 length equals 15 residues. Between the trimmed V and J ends, which lost 3 bases and 0 bases, there was a span of 9 bases. Germline V CDR1 and CDR2: SGHDT, YYEEEE.

The chain recombines TRBV28 with TRBJ1-5; maybe TRBD1 (6 bases). Germline values: CDR1 MDHEN, CDR2 SYDVKM. The CDR3 contains 16 residues. Trimming left V 4 bases short and J 7 bases short, with 20 bases between. The CDR3 region has the DNA TGTGCCAGCAGTTCCGGAATAGCAGGGGAGGGGCAGCCCCAGCATTTT. Translation: CASSSGIAGEGQPQHF.

This clone came up once. J is TRBJ2-1 and V is TRBV5-4, with 8 bases matching TRBD1. This CDR3 has 16 residues. The junction had 6 bases not matched to a gene; V was cut back by 2 bases and J by 2 bases. CDR1 SGHNT and CDR2 YYREEE come from the germline V gene (reference sequence). The CDR3 sequence: CASSLGRQGTYNEQFF. Here the CDR3 DNA reads TGTGCCAGCAGCTTAGGGAGACAGGGGACCTACAATGAGCAGTTCTTC.

The V and J genes are TRBV24-1 and TRBJ2-5, with D possibly TRBD1 on 6 matching bases. Germline CDR1 is KGHDR and CDR2 is SFDVKD. V dropped 4 bases and J dropped 5 bases, with 13 bases sitting between them. This CDR3 region has 14 residues. The CDR3 DNA is TGTGCCACCAGTGACTCGGACAGAGGTGAGACCCAGTACTTC. The encoded protein is CATSDSDRGETQYF.

This clone appeared a few times. The chain employs TRBV9 and TRBJ2-2, with D uncertain. The V gene lost 5 bases and the J gene lost 0 bases, with 8 bases spanning the gap. This CDR3 has 14 residues. Germline CDR1 is SGDLS and CDR2 is YYNGEE. The CDR3 loop reads CASRQAPNTGELFF. The CDR3 nucleotides are TGTGCCAGCAGGCAGGCCCCGAACACCGGGGAGCTGTTTTTT.

This clone was seen a handful of times. The chain has TRBV18 and TRBJ1-5; D is possibly TRBD1 (6 bases). Trimming cost V 4 bases and J 7 bases, with 20 bases left between them. Germline V gene sequence: CDR1 KGHSH, CDR2 LQKENI. CDR3 length: 16 residues. The CDR3 DNA reads as TGTGCCAGCTCACTAGGTGCAGGGGCCTCCACCCAGCCCCAGCATTTT. Amino acids: CASSLGAGASTQPQHF.

The chain couples TRBV5-1 to TRBJ1-2, with 7 positions matching TRBD1. The CDR3 contains 13 residues. Germline V lookup: CDR1 SGHRS, CDR2 YFSETQ. Trimming removed 4 bases from V and 7 bases from J; junction bases left unmatched: 7. The chain's CDR3 is CASSPDRAAGYTF. CDR3 DNA: TGCGCCAGCAGCCCCGACAGGGCGGCTGGCTACACCTTC.

The genes are TRBV29-1 and TRBJ1-1; 7 positions match TRBD1. CDR1 and CDR2 from the germline V gene are SQVTM and ANQGSEA. The V gene end was trimmed by 7 bases and the J gene end by 1 base; junction bases not matched to a gene: 6. The CDR3 loop spans 13 amino acids. The CDR3 reads CSAGTGANTEAFF. The CDR3 bases are TGCAGCGCGGGAACAGGGGCGAACACTGAAGCTTTCTTT.